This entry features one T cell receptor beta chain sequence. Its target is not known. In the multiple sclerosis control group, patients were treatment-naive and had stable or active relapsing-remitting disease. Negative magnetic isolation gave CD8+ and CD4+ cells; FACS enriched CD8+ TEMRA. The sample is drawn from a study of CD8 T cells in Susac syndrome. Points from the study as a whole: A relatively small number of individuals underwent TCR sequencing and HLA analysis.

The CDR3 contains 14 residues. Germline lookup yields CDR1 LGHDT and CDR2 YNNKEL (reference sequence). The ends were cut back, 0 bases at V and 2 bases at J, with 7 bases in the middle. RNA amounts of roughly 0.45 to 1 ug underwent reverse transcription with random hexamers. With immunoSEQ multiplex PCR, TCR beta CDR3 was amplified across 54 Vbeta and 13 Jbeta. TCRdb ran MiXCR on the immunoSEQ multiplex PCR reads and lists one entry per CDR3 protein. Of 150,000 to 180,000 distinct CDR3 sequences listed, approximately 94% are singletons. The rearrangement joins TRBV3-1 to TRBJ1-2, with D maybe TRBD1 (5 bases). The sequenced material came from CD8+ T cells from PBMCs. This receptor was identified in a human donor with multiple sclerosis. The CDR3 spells CASSQEHRNYGYTF. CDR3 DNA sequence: TGTGCCAGCAGCCAAGAGCACAGGAACTATGGCTACACCTTC.